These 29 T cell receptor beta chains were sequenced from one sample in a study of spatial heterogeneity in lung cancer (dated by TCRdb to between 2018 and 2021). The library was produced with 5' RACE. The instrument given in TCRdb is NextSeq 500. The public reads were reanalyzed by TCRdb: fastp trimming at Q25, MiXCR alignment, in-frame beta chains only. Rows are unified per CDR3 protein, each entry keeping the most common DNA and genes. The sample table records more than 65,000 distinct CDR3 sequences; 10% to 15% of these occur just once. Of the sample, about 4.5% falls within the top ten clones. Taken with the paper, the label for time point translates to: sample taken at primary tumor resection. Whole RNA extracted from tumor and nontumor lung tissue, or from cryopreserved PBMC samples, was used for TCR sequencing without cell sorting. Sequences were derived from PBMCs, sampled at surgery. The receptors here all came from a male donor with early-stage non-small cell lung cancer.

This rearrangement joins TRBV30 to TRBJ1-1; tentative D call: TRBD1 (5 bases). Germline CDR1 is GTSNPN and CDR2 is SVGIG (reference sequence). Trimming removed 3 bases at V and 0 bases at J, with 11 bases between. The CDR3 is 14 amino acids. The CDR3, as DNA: TGTGCCTGGAGAGTTCGGGACCTGAACACTGAAGCTTTCTTT. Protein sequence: CAWRVRDLNTEAFF.

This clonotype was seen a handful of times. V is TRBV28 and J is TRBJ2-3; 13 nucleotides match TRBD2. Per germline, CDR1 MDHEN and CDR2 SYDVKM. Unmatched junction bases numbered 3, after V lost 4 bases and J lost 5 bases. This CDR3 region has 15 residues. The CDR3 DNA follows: TGTGCCAGCAGTTCACTAGCGGGAGGGGTAGATACGCAGTATTTT. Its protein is CASSSLAGGVDTQYF.

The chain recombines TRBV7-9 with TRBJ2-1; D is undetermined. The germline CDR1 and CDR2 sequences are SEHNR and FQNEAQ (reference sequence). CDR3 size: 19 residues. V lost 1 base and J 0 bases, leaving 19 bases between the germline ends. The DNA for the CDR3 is TGTGCCAGCAGCTTAGAAGGGCAAAGGGCACACAGCTCCTACAATGAGCAGTTCTTC. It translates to CASSLEGQRAHSSYNEQFF.

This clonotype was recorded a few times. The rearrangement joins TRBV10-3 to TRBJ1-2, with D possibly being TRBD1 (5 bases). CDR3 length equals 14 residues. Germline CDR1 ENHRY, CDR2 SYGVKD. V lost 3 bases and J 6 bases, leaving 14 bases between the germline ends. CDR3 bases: TGTGCCATCAGTGAAGTAATAAAAGGGGATGGCTACACCTTC. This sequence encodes CAISEVIKGDGYTF.

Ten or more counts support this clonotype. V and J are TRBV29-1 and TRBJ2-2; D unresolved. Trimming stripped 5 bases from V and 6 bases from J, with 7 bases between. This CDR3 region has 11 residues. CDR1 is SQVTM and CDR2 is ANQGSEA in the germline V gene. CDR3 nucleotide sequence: TGCAGCGTTTCCGGAGCCGGGGAGCTGTTTTTT. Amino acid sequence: CSVSGAGELFF.

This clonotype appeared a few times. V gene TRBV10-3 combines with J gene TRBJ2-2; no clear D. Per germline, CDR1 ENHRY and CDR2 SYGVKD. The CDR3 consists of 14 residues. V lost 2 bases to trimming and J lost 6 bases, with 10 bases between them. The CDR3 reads CAISEGPWAGELFF. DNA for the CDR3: TGTGCCATCAGTGAGGGCCCCTGGGCCGGGGAGCTGTTTTTT.

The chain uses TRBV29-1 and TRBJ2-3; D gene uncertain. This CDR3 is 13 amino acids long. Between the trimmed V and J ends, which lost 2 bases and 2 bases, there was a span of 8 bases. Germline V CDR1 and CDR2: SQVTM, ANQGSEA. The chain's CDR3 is CSVEKLSTDTQYF. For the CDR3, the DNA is TGCAGCGTTGAAAAACTCTCCACAGATACGCAGTATTTT.

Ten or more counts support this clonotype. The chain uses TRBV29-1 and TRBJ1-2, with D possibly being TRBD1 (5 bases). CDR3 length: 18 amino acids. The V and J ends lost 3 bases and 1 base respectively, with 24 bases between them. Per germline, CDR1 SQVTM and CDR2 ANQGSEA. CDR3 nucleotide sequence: TGCAGCGTTGAGGCGGGGACGGGACGGATCTTTCTTAACTATGGCTACACCTTC. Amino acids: CSVEAGTGRIFLNYGYTF.

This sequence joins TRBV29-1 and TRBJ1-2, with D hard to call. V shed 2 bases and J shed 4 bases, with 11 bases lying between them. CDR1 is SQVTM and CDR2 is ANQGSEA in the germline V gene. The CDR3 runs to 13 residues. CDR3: CSVETDGSYGYTF. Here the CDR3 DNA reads TGCAGCGTTGAAACCGACGGGTCCTATGGCTACACCTTC.

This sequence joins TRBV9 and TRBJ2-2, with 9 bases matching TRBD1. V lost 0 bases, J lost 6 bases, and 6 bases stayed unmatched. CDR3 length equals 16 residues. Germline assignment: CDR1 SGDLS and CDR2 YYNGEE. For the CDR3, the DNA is TGTGCCAGCAGCGTAGCTACAGGACAGGGGTCCGGGGAGCTGTTTTTT. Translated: CASSVATGQGSGELFF.

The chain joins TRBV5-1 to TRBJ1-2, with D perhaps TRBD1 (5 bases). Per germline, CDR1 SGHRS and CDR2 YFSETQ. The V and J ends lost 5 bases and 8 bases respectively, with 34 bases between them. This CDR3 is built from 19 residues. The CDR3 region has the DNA TGCGCCAGCAGTTCACCTGGACAACCACAAACTTCCTCTACGCCAGGCTACACCTTC. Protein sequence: CASSSPGQPQTSSTPGYTF.

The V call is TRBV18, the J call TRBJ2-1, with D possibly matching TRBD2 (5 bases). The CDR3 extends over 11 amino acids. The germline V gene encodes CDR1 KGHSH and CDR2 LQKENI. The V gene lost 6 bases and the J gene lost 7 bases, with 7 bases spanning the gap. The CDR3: CASSGMNEQFF. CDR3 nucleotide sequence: TGTGCCAGCTCCGGGATGAATGAGCAGTTCTTC.

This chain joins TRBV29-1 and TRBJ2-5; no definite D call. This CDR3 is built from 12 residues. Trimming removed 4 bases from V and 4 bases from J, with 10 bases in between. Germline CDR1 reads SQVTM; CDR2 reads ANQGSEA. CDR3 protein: CSVGSRRETQYF. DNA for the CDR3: TGCAGCGTTGGGAGCAGGCGAGAGACCCAGTACTTC.

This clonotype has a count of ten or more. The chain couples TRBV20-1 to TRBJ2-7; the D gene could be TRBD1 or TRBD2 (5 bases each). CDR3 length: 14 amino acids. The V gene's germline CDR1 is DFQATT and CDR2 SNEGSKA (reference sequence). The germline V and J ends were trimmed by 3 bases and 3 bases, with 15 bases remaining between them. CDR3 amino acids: CSARLGVGVYEQYF. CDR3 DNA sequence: TGCAGTGCTAGGTTAGGGGTGGGAGTCTACGAGCAGTACTTC.

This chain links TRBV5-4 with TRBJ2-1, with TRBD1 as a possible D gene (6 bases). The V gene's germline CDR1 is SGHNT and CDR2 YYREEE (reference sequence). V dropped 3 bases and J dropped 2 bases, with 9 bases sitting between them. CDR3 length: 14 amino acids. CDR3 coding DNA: TGTGCCAGCAGCTCGAGGGGGACCTACAATGAGCAGTTCTTC. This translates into CASSSRGTYNEQFF.

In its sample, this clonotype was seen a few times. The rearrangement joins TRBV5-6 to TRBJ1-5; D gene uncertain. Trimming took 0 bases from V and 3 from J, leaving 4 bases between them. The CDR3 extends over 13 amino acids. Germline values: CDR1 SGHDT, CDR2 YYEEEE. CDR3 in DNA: TGTGCCAGCAGCTTGGGTCTCAATCAGCCCCAGCATTTT. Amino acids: CASSLGLNQPQHF.

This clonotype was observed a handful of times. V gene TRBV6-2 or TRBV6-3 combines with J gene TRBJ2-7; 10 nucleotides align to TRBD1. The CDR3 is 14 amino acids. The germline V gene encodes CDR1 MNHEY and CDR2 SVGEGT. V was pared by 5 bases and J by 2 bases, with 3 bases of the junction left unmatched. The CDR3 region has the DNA TGTGCCAGCAGTCGACAGGGGGCGACCTACGAGCAGTACTTC. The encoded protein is CASSRQGATYEQYF.

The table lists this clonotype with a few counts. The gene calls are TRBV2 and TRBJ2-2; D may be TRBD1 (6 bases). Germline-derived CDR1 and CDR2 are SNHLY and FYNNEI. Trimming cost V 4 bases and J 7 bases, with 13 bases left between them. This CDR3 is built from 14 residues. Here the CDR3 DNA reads TGTGCCAGCAGTGCCTACAGGGTGGACGGGGAGCTGTTTTTT. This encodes CASSAYRVDGELFF.

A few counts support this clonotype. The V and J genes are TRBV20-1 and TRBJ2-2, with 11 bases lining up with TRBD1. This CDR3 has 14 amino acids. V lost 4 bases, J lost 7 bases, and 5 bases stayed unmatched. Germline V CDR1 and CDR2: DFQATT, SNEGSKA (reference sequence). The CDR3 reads CSATPGTGGGELFF. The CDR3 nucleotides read TGCAGTGCTACTCCCGGGACAGGGGGCGGGGAGCTGTTTTTT.

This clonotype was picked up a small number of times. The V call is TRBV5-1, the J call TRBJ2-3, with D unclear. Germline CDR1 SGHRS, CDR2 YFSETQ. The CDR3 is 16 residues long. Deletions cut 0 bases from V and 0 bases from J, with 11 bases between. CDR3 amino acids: CASSLDGSSSTDTQYF. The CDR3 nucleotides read TGCGCCAGCAGCTTGGATGGCAGCTCTAGCACAGATACGCAGTATTTT.

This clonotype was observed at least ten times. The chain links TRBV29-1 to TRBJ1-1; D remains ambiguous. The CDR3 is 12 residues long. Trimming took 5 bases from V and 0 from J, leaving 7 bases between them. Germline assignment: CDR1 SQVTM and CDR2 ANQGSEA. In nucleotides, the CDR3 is TGCAGCGTTCTTGACCTGAACACTGAAGCTTTCTTT. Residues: CSVLDLNTEAFF.

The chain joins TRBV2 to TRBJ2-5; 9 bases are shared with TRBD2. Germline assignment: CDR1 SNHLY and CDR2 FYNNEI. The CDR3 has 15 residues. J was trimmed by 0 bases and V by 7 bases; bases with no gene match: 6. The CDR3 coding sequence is TGTGCCAGCAAGTTGACTAGCGGAGACCAAGAGACCCAGTACTTC. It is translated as CASKLTSGDQETQYF.

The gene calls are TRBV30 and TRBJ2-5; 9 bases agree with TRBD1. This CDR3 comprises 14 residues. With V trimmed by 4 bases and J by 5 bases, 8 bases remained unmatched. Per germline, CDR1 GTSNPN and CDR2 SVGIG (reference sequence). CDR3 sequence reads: CAWILTGGLETQYF. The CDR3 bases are TGTGCCTGGATCCTCACAGGGGGCCTCGAGACCCAGTACTTC. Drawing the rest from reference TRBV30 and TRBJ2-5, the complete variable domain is SQTIHQWPATLVQPVGSPLSLECTVEGTSNPNLYWYRQAAGRGLQLLFYSVGIGQISSEVPQNLSASRPQDRQFILSSKKLLLSDSGFYLCAWILTGGLETQYFGPGTRLLVL.

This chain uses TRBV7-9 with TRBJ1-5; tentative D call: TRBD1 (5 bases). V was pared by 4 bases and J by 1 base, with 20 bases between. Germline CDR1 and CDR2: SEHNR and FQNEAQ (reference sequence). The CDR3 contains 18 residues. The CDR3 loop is CASSSKPPSRASNQPQHF. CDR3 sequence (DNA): TGTGCCAGCAGCTCAAAACCGCCGTCCAGGGCGAGCAATCAGCCCCAGCATTTT. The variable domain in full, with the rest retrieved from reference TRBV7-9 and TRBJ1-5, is DTGVSQNPRHKITKRGQNVTFRCDPISEHNRLYWYRQTLGQGPEFLTYFQNEAQLEKSRLLSDRFSAERPKGSFSTLEIQRTEQGDSAMYLCASSSKPPSRASNQPQHFGDGTRLSIL.

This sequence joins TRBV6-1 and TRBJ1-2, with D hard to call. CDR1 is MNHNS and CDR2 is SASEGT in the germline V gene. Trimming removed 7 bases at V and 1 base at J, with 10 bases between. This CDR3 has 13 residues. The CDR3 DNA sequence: TGTGCCAGCACTCAACAGCGTAACTATGGCTACACCTTC. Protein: CASTQQRNYGYTF.

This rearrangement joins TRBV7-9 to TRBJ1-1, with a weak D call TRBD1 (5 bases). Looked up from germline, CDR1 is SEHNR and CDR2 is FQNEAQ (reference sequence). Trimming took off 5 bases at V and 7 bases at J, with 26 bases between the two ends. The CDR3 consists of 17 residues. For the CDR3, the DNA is TGTGCCAGCAGCCTCCTCTCCCCGACGGGGCCTAGGGGTGAAGCTTTCTTT. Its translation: CASSLLSPTGPRGEAFF. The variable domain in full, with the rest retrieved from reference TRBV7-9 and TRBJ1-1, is DTGVSQNPRHKITKRGQNVTFRCDPISEHNRLYWYRQTLGQGPEFLTYFQNEAQLEKSRLLSDRFSAERPKGSFSTLEIQRTEQGDSAMYLCASSLLSPTGPRGEAFFGQGTRLTVV.

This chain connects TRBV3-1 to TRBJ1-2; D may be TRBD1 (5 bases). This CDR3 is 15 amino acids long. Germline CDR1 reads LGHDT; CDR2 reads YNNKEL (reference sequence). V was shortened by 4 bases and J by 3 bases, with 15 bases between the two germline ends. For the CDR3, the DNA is TGTGCCAGCAGCCCCCGACACCCGGGGGACTATGGCTACACCTTC. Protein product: CASSPRHPGDYGYTF.

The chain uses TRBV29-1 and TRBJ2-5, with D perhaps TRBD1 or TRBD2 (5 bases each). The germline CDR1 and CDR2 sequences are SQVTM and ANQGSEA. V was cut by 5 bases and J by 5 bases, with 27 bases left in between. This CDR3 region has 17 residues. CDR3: CSVRGSRVEWGWETQYF. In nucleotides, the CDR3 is TGCAGCGTTCGGGGCTCGAGGGTCGAATGGGGCTGGGAGACCCAGTACTTC.

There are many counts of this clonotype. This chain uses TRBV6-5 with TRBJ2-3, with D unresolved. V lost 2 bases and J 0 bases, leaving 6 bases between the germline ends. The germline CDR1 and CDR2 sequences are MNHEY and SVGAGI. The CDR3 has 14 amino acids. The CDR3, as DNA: TGTGCCAGCAGTTACAGGCAGAGCACAGATACGCAGTATTTT. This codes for CASSYRQSTDTQYF.